This passage covers 2 T cell receptor beta chains from one sample sequenced in a study of control samples from healthy donors and cancer patients. Repertoires were generated with immunoSEQ multiplex PCR, while TCRdb's copy carries only in-frame clones and drops some. This sample yields roughly 370,000 clones, of which roughly 90% are seen a single time; just under 6.5% belongs to the top ten. The specimen was PBMCs. The receptors derive from a middle-aged man with head and neck cancer.

CDR3 DNA sequence: TGTGCCTGCCGCGTGCCTAGCACAGATACGCAGTATTTT. Protein product: CACRVPSTDTQYF. The chain joins TRBV7-9 to TRBJ2-3; D not certain. Trimming took off 11 bases at V and 0 bases at J, with 12 bases between the two ends. Germline loops: CDR1 SEHNR, CDR2 FQNEAQ (reference sequence). This CDR3 spans 13 amino acids.

The V gene is TRBV19, the J gene TRBJ1-2; TRBD1 matches at 8 bases. V lost 4 bases, J lost 6 bases, and 7 bases stayed unmatched. This CDR3 spans 14 amino acids. CDR1 and CDR2 from the germline V gene are LNHDA and SQIVND (reference sequence). For the CDR3, the DNA is TGTGCCAGTAGTAGGGACAGGACGATGGATGGCTACACCTTC. Protein product: CASSRDRTMDGYTF.